The rows below give T cell receptor beta chains drawn from one sample of a study of blood T cell repertoires in COVID-19. Sequencing was performed with immunoSEQ multiplex PCR; in TCRdb, only in-frame clones are kept and a portion is missing. The sample has 360,000 or so clones, roughly 90% seen once; the top ten hold just over 1%. The specimen was PBMCs or T cells enriched from blood (not recorded which). The receptors stem from a woman aged 30 to 39 who had been exposed to COVID-19. The CDR3 runs from the conserved cysteine through the conserved F or W. D genes are given only for firm matches. Clone size is stated in some rows and not others, as once, few, many or a class when expanded.

D: .; J: TRBJ1-1; V: TRBV7-6; size: few; CDR3: CASSPAMNTEAFF; DNA: TGTGCCAGCAGCCCCGCTATGAACACTGAAGCTTTCTTT
D: TRBD1; J: TRBJ2-7; V: TRBV6-4; size: .; CDR3: CASSLDRGYEQYF; DNA: TGTGCCAGCAGTTTGGACAGGGGCTACGAGCAGTACTTC
D: TRBD2; J: TRBJ2-3; V: TRBV5-4; size: once; CDR3: CASSGGSWREGADTQYF; DNA: TGTGCCAGCAGCGGCGGCAGTTGGCGGGAGGGAGCAGATACGCAGTATTTT
D: TRBD1; J: TRBJ1-6; V: TRBV6-5; size: .; CDR3: CASSYYGTGNSPLHF; DNA: TGTGCCAGCAGTTACTACGGGACAGGCAATTCACCCCTCCACTTT
D: .; J: TRBJ2-3; V: TRBV6-5; size: .; CDR3: CASTVSTDTQYF; DNA: TGTGCCAGCACTGTTAGCACAGATACGCAGTATTTT
D: TRBD1; J: TRBJ2-7; V: TRBV5-1; size: .; CDR3: CASSGNTGEGVYEQYF; DNA: TGCGCCAGCAGCGGAAATACAGGGGAAGGGGTTTACGAGCAGTACTTC
D: .; J: TRBJ2-1; V: TRBV7-9; size: .; CDR3: CASSFSETVTNEQFF; DNA: TGTGCCAGCAGCTTTTCCGAGACAGTCACCAATGAGCAGTTCTTC
D: .; J: TRBJ2-3; V: TRBV5-1; size: .; CDR3: CASSYRDSTDTQYF; DNA: TGCGCCAGCAGCTACAGGGACAGCACAGATACGCAGTATTTT
D: TRBD1; J: TRBJ2-4; V: TRBV28; size: .; CDR3: CASSSGGQGAKNIQYF; DNA: TGTGCCAGCAGTTCCGGAGGACAGGGGGCCAAAAACATTCAGTACTTC
D: .; J: TRBJ1-1; V: TRBV6-2/TRBV6-3; size: many; CDR3: CASSRRENTEAFF; DNA: TGTGCCAGCAGCCGCAGGGAGAACACTGAAGCTTTCTTT
D: .; J: TRBJ2-3; V: TRBV24-1; size: .; CDR3: CATSDLDGRSTDTQYF; DNA: TGTGCCACCAGTGATTTGGACGGGAGAAGCACAGATACGCAGTATTTT
D: .; J: TRBJ2-2; V: TRBV7-3; size: .; CDR3: CASSLQRPGNTGELFF; DNA: TGTGCCAGCAGCTTACAGCGGCCTGGAAACACCGGGGAGCTGTTTTTT
D: TRBD2; J: TRBJ2-1; V: TRBV24-1; size: .; CDR3: CATSETSGYYNEQFF; DNA: TGTGCCACCAGTGAGACTAGCGGTTACTACAATGAGCAGTTCTTC
D: TRBD2; J: TRBJ2-7; V: TRBV18; size: .; CDR3: CASSPFGGIVSYEQYF; DNA: TGTGCCAGCTCACCGTTCGGGGGGATAGTGTCCTACGAGCAGTACTTC
D: TRBD1; J: TRBJ1-2; V: TRBV28; size: .; CDR3: CASSSLGQGVGYTF; DNA: TGTGCCAGCAGTTCCCTGGGGCAGGGGGTTGGCTACACCTTC
D: .; J: TRBJ1-1; V: TRBV28; size: .; CDR3: CASSLTPWTSSNTEAFF; DNA: TGTGCCAGCAGTCTAACCCCTTGGACATCCTCGAACACTGAAGCTTTCTTT
D: .; J: TRBJ2-3; V: TRBV7-2; size: .; CDR3: CASSLDGGSSDTQYF; DNA: TGTGCCAGCAGCTTAGACGGCGGGTCATCAGATACGCAGTATTTT
D: TRBD2; J: TRBJ2-1; V: TRBV28; size: .; CDR3: CASSLAGLASYNEQFF; DNA: TGTGCCAGCAGTTTGGCGGGACTAGCTTCCTACAATGAGCAGTTCTTC
D: .; J: TRBJ2-7; V: TRBV19; size: .; CDR3: CASSTRYSYEQYF; DNA: TGTGCCAGTAGTACCCGGTACTCCTACGAGCAGTACTTC
D: .; J: TRBJ1-2; V: TRBV19; size: .; CDR3: CASSIGAANNYGYTF; DNA: TGTGCCAGTAGTATTGGGGCGGCAAATAACTATGGCTACACCTTC
D: .; J: TRBJ2-1; V: TRBV5-1; size: .; CDR3: CASSLDVGGWGNEQFF; DNA: TGCGCCAGCAGCTTGGATGTGGGAGGTTGGGGAAATGAGCAGTTCTTC
D: TRBD2; J: TRBJ2-1; V: TRBV2; size: .; CDR3: CASSEIRLAAYNEQFF; DNA: TGTGCCAGCAGTGAAATTCGACTAGCGGCCTACAATGAGCAGTTCTTC
D: TRBD1; J: TRBJ1-1; V: TRBV27; size: .; CDR3: CASSPLGTGGPLNTEAFF; DNA: TGTGCCAGCAGTCCCCTAGGGACAGGGGGACCCTTGAACACTGAAGCTTTCTTT
D: TRBD2; J: TRBJ2-3; V: TRBV2; size: .; CDR3: CASKRELGLAGPDTQYF; DNA: TGTGCCAGCAAACGAGAATTGGGACTAGCGGGACCAGATACGCAGTATTTT
D: .; J: TRBJ1-2; V: TRBV6-5; size: .; CDR3: CASSYSQNYGYTF; DNA: TGTGCCAGCAGTTACTCGCAGAACTATGGCTACACCTTC
D: .; J: TRBJ2-1; V: TRBV15; size: .; CDR3: CATSSQRVQANEQFF; DNA: TGTGCCACCAGCAGTCAGCGGGTGCAGGCCAATGAGCAGTTCTTC
D: TRBD1; J: TRBJ1-5; V: TRBV6-6; size: .; CDR3: CASSYDRGGQPQHF; DNA: TGTGCCAGCAGTTACGACAGGGGAGGTCAGCCCCAGCATTTT
D: .; J: TRBJ1-1; V: TRBV7-2; size: .; CDR3: CASSLKAGIIAFF; DNA: TGTGCCAGCAGCTTAAAGGCAGGGATCATCGCTTTCTTT
D: TRBD1; J: TRBJ1-4; V: TRBV28; size: few; CDR3: CASSPRTGKYHWEKLFF; DNA: TGTGCCAGCAGTCCGCGGACAGGGAAGTACCATTGGGAAAAACTGTTTTTT
D: .; J: TRBJ1-1; V: TRBV19; size: .; CDR3: CASTWGSGTEAFF; DNA: TGTGCCAGTACCTGGGGGAGCGGGACTGAAGCTTTCTTT
D: .; J: TRBJ1-5; V: TRBV7-8; size: .; CDR3: CASSPPRGRENQPQHF; DNA: TGTGCCAGCAGCCCCCCGCGAGGACGGGAAAATCAGCCCCAGCATTTT
D: .; J: TRBJ1-5; V: TRBV28; size: .; CDR3: CASSLEQGGNQPQHF; DNA: TGTGCCAGCAGTTTAGAACAGGGTGGCAATCAGCCCCAGCATTTT
D: TRBD1; J: TRBJ1-5; V: TRBV10-1; size: .; CDR3: CASSTGTDQPQHF; DNA: TGCGCCAGCAGTACCGGGACAGATCAGCCCCAGCATTTT
D: .; J: TRBJ1-2; V: TRBV18; size: .; CDR3: CASSPSDRRHYGYTF; DNA: TGTGCCAGCTCACCGTCAGACAGGAGGCACTATGGCTACACCTTC
D: .; J: TRBJ1-2; V: TRBV15; size: .; CDR3: CATSRVGRYGYTF; DNA: TGTGCCACCAGCAGAGTGGGCAGGTATGGCTACACCTTC
D: .; J: TRBJ1-4; V: TRBV9; size: .; CDR3: CASSVGQGREKLFF; DNA: TGTGCCAGCAGCGTAGGGCAGGGTAGGGAAAAACTGTTTTTT
D: .; J: TRBJ2-7; V: TRBV9; size: .; CDR3: CASSAHGQGIYEQYF; DNA: TGTGCCAGCAGCGCCCATGGACAAGGGATTTACGAGCAGTACTTC
D: .; J: TRBJ1-5; V: TRBV3-1/TRBV3-2; size: .; CDR3: CASSQDTTASGPQHF; DNA: TGTGCCAGCAGCCAAGATACGACAGCGTCAGGGCCCCAGCATTTT
D: TRBD1; J: TRBJ1-2; V: TRBV30; size: .; CDR3: CAWSAQGQGDGYTF; DNA: TGTGCCTGGAGTGCGCAGGGACAGGGAGATGGCTACACCTTC
D: .; J: TRBJ1-6; V: TRBV28; size: .; CDR3: CASSSPAGYSPLHF; DNA: TGTGCCAGCAGTTCACCGGCGGGGTATTCACCCCTCCACTTT
D: .; J: TRBJ1-1; V: TRBV5-1; size: once; CDR3: CASSPGGEGTEAFF; DNA: TGCGCCAGCAGCCCGGGGGGTGAGGGCACTGAAGCTTTCTTT
D: .; J: TRBJ1-6; V: TRBV7-3; size: .; CDR3: CASRSGLAESRTLHF; DNA: TGTGCCAGCAGGTCGGGACTTGCGGAATCAAGGACCCTCCACTTT
D: TRBD1; J: TRBJ2-2; V: TRBV18; size: once; CDR3: CASSFQGVRNTGELFF; DNA: TGTGCCAGCTCTTTCCAGGGGGTCCGGAACACCGGGGAGCTGTTTTTT
D: .; J: TRBJ2-1; V: TRBV18; size: .; CDR3: CASSPGQGLFF; DNA: TGTGCCAGCTCACCAGGGCAGGGTCTGTTCTTC
D: .; J: TRBJ1-1; V: TRBV7-5; size: .; CDR3: CARSPMAGAAFF; DNA: TGTGCCAGAAGCCCTATGGCAGGGGCGGCTTTCTTT
D: .; J: TRBJ1-2; V: TRBV9; size: .; CDR3: CASSVGWTAYGYTF; DNA: TGTGCCAGCAGCGTAGGCTGGACAGCCTATGGCTACACCTTC
D: TRBD2; J: TRBJ2-2; V: TRBV11-3; size: .; CDR3: CASSPLKGGPGTGELFF; DNA: TGTGCCAGCAGCCCCCTTAAGGGAGGGCCGGGGACCGGGGAGCTGTTTTTT
D: .; J: TRBJ1-1; V: TRBV19; size: .; CDR3: CASRYGNAEAFF; DNA: TGTGCCAGTAGGTACGGGAATGCTGAAGCTTTCTTT
D: .; J: TRBJ2-3; V: TRBV30; size: .; CDR3: CAWSPLDTQYF; DNA: TGTGCCTGGAGTCCGTTAGATACGCAGTATTTT
D: .; J: TRBJ2-3; V: TRBV12-5; size: few; CDR3: CASAPRTDTQYF; DNA: TGTGCTAGTGCTCCCCGCACAGATACGCAGTATTTT
D: TRBD2; J: TRBJ2-2; V: TRBV6-1; size: .; CDR3: CASSDFGGRAQDGELFF; DNA: TGTGCCAGCAGTGACTTTGGCGGGAGGGCCCAGGACGGGGAGCTGTTTTTT
D: TRBD2; J: TRBJ2-2; V: TRBV5-5; size: .; CDR3: CASSVTSAGELFF; DNA: TGTGCCAGCAGCGTAACTAGCGCCGGGGAGCTGTTTTTT